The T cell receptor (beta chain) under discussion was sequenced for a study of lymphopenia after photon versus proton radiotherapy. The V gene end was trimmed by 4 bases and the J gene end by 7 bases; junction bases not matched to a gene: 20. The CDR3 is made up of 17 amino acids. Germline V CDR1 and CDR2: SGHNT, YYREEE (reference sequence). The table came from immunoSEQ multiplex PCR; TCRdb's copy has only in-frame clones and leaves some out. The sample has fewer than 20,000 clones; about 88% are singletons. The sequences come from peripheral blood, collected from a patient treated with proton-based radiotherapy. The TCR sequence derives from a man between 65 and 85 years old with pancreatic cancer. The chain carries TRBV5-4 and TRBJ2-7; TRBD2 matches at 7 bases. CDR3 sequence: CASSHEGLAELSGEQYF. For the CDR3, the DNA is TGTGCCAGCAGCCATGAGGGGCTAGCGGAGCTCTCTGGGGAGCAGTACTTC.